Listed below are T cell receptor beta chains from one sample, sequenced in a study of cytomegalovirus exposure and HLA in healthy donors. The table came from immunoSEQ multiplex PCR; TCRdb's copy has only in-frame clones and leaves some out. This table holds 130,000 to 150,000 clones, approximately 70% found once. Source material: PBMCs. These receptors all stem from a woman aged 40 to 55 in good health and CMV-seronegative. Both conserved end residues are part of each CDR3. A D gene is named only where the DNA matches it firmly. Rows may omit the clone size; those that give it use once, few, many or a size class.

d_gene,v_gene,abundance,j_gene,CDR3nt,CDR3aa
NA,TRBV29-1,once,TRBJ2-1,TGCAGCGCCCAGAGGGCGAATGAGCAGTTCTTC,CSAQRANEQFF
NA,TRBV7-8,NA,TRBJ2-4,TGTGCCAGCAGCTTATCCCTAGCCAAAAACATTCAGTACTTC,CASSLSLAKNIQYF
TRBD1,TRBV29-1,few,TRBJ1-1,TGCAGCGTTGAAGACTGGCAGGGGGCGGCTGAAGCTTTCTTT,CSVEDWQGAAEAFF
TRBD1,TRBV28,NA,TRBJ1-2,TGTGCCAGCAGTTTGGGGTCAGGGGGCGGCTACACCTTC,CASSLGSGGGYTF
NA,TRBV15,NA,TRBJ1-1,TGTGCCACCAGCAGTGGCCAGGGCTTGAACACTGAAGCTTTCTTT,CATSSGQGLNTEAFF
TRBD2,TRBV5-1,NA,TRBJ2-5,TGCGCCAGCAGGGGGACTAGCGGGGTGGAGACCCAGTACTTC,CASRGTSGVETQYF
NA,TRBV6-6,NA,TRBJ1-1,TGTGCCAGCAGTTATAACAGGAACACTGAAGCTTTCTTT,CASSYNRNTEAFF
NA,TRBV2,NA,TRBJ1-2,TGTGCCAGCAGTGAAGCGCTTCACGACATCTATGGCTACACCTTC,CASSEALHDIYGYTF
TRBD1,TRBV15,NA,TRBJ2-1,TGTGCCACCAGCAGAGCAGGCGGCGGCAGGGGGTTAAGCTCTAACAATGAGCAGTTCTTC,CATSRAGGGRGLSSNNEQFF
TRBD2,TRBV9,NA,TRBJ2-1,TGTGCCAGCAGCCTTAGCGGGGGGCCCGGTGGGAATGAGCAGTTCTTC,CASSLSGGPGGNEQFF
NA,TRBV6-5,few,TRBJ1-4,TGTGCCAGCAGTTACTCGCAGGCAACTAATGAAAAACTGTTTTTT,CASSYSQATNEKLFF
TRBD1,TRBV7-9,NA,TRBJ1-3,TGTGCCAGCAGCACAGGACAGGGCCTCTTCTCTGGAAACACCATATATTTT,CASSTGQGLFSGNTIYF
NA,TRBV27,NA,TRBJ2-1,TGTGCCAGCAGTTCCCAACGGGGGAGCTCCTACAATGAGCAGTTCTTC,CASSSQRGSSYNEQFF
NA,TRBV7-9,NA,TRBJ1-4,TGTGCCAGCAGCTCCTCTAGACAACTGTTTTTT,CASSSSRQLFF
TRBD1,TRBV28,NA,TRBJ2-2,TGTGCCAGCAGTCGCACAGGGGTGGCCGGGGAGCTGTTTTTT,CASSRTGVAGELFF
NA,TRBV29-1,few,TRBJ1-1,TGCAGCGGCGGGGGCACTGAAGCTTTCTTT,CSGGGTEAFF
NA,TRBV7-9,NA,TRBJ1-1,TGTGCCAGCAGCGAGGACAGCTTGAACACTGAAGCTTTCTTT,CASSEDSLNTEAFF
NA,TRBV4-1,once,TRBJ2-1,TGCGCCAGCAGCCACGGAATCGGACAGAGACAGTTCTTC,CASSHGIGQRQFF
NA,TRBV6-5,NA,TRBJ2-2,TGTGCCAGCCAGGGGTTGGAGAACACCGGGGAGCTGTTTTTT,CASQGLENTGELFF
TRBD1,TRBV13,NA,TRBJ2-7,TGTGCCAGCAGCCCACTCCTCGGGACAGGGACTTACGAGCAGTACTTC,CASSPLLGTGTYEQYF
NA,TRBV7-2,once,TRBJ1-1,TGTGCCAGCAGCTTAGACGGGGTCGCTGAAGCTTTCTTT,CASSLDGVAEAFF
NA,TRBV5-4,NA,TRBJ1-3,TGTGCCAGCAGCTTGGGACGGGGAGGCTCTGGAAACACCATATATTTT,CASSLGRGGSGNTIYF
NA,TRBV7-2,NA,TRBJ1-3,TGTGCCAGCAGCCTAGGGAGCGGAGGAAACACCATATATTTT,CASSLGSGGNTIYF
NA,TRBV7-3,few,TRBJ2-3,TGTGCCAGCAGCCCGGGAGCAGGAGGAGCCACAGATACGCAGTATTTT,CASSPGAGGATDTQYF
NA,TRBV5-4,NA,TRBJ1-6,TGTGCCAGCAGCTTGGATCAGGGTAATTCACCCCTCCACTTT,CASSLDQGNSPLHF
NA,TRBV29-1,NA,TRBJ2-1,TGCAGCGTTACGAATTCTCGGTACAATGAGCAGTTCTTC,CSVTNSRYNEQFF